This record looks at one T cell receptor beta chain sequence and its context. Its matching antigen is unknown. The data were obtained in a study of blood T cells in healthy people across ages. Study results and caveats: Per million T cells, the diversity of TCR beta decreased roughly linearly as age advanced. The study found more naive CD4+ cells and higher diversity in long-lived than aged donors.

With 1 base removed from V and 3 bases from J, the gap between germline ends came to 6 bases. The CDR3 length is 13 residues. CDR1 is KGHSH and CDR2 is LQKENI in the germline V gene. A second PCR of 7 to 11 cycles used a sample-barcoded 5' primer and a J-beta primer mix. TCRdb used MiXCR to reprocess the 5' RACE reads, holding one entry per CDR3 protein. The sample yields around 1,600,000 distinct CDR3 sequences, roughly 43% seen once. The specimen was blood. The source is a woman between 18 and 30 years old in good health. This sequence joins TRBV18 and TRBJ1-2; no definite D call. In nucleotides, the CDR3 is TGTGCCAGCTCACCACTAGATGACTATGGCTACACCTTC. Translating gives CASSPLDDYGYTF.